Reported below is one T cell receptor (beta chain). What it binds is not known. Treatment specified: around 19 received Ad26.COV2.S at low or high dose, single or two shots; about 5 received placebo; per-sample allocation not given. Collection of samples fell on day 63 after the first vaccine or placebo injection. An Ad26 vector expressing Wuhan-strain SARS-CoV-2 spike served as the vaccine. The entry originates in a study of Ad26.COV2.S vaccination and SARS-CoV-2 variants. Study-level background: Within the COV1001 Ad26.COV2.S trial arm, the donor was enrolled. Notes on the study in general: The study found higher spike-specific TCR breadth in vaccine than placebo recipients. Researchers reported similar non-spike TCR breadth in vaccine and placebo recipients.

Germline CDR1 reads ENHRY; CDR2 reads SYGVKD. V was shortened by 3 bases and J by 5 bases, with 7 bases between the two germline ends. The CDR3 spans 12 residues. Assay used: immunoSEQ multiplex PCR; TCRdb lists only in-frame clones, some missing. The sample carries some 400,000 clones, over 75% recorded once. The chain joins TRBV10-3 to TRBJ2-5; D not certain. The clonotype comes from a person aged 18-65 years who received the Ad26.COV2.S COVID-19 vaccine or a placebo. Source: peripheral blood, taken in a trial of Ad26.COV2.S vaccine versus placebo. The CDR3 sequence is CAISEPAETQYF. DNA of the CDR3: TGTGCCATCAGTGAACCGGCGGAGACCCAGTACTTC.